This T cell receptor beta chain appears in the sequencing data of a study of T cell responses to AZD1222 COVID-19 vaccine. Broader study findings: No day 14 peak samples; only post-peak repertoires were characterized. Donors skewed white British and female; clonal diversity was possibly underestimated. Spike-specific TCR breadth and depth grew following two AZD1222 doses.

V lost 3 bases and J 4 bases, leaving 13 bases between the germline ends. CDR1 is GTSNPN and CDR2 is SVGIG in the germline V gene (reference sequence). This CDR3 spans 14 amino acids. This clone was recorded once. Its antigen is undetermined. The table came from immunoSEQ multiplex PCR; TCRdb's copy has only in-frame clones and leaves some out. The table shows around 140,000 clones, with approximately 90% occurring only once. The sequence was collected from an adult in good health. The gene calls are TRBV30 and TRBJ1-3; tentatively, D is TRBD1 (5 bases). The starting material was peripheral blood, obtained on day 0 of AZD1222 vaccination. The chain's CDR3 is CAWSLDRPGNTIYF. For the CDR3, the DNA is TGTGCCTGGAGCTTAGACAGACCCGGAAACACCATATATTTT.